This is a list of T cell receptor beta chains from one sample in a study of blood T cell repertoires in COVID-19. Method: immunoSEQ multiplex PCR; TCRdb's copy keeps in-frame clones and lacks some. The sample lists around 700,000 clones, approximately 90% seen once, with approximately 0.25% in the top ten. Source material: peripheral blood. The receptor source for this set is a woman aged 18-29 years with acute or convalescent COVID-19. Both conserved end residues are part of each CDR3. Fields, in order: V gene, J gene, CDR3 protein.

V: TRBV7-2; J: TRBJ2-2; CDR3: CASSPRGSGGPNTGELFF
V: TRBV6-2/TRBV6-3; J: TRBJ2-1; CDR3: CASSHQEGPHEQFF
V: TRBV9; J: TRBJ1-2; CDR3: CASSAGQGFYGYTF
V: TRBV6-6; J: TRBJ1-2; CDR3: CASSHNRDPNYGYTF
V: TRBV13; J: TRBJ1-5; CDR3: CASSFGNQPQHF
V: TRBV27; J: TRBJ1-4; CDR3: CASSSRTGGEKLFF
V: TRBV20-1; J: TRBJ1-1; CDR3: CSSTGATEAFF
V: TRBV7-3; J: TRBJ2-7; CDR3: CASSLAGGAEQYF
V: TRBV29-1; J: TRBJ2-2; CDR3: CSVERPRGELFF
V: TRBV19; J: TRBJ1-2; CDR3: CATLPGSGGPNYGYTF
V: TRBV11-2; J: TRBJ2-7; CDR3: CASSLVFYSYEQYF
V: TRBV30; J: TRBJ2-2; CDR3: CAWSVGRGNTGELFF
V: TRBV27; J: TRBJ2-7; CDR3: CASIGQGAVEQYF
V: TRBV6-6; J: TRBJ1-1; CDR3: CASSYATGGADTEAFF
V: TRBV15; J: TRBJ1-5; CDR3: CATSPDRVTNQPQHF
V: TRBV24-1; J: TRBJ1-1; CDR3: CATIPRGQANPMNTEAFF
V: TRBV27; J: TRBJ2-7; CDR3: CASSPGTGVDEQYF
V: TRBV7-6; J: TRBJ1-3; CDR3: CASSLWGRDSGNTIYF
V: TRBV5-1; J: TRBJ2-1; CDR3: CASSLVQGVYNEQFF
V: TRBV4-2; J: TRBJ2-2; CDR3: CASSQSPPLGGDTNTGELFF
V: TRBV6-4; J: TRBJ2-3; CDR3: CASSGLAGGGDTQYF
V: TRBV30; J: TRBJ2-7; CDR3: CAWEWDRGSEQYF
V: TRBV27; J: TRBJ1-1; CDR3: CASSLSGGLWTEAFF
V: TRBV29-1; J: TRBJ1-2; CDR3: CSVESPGTDYGYTF
V: TRBV7-2; J: TRBJ2-7; CDR3: CASSYKQGLHEQYF
V: TRBV2; J: TRBJ1-1; CDR3: CASSRQGETEAFF
V: TRBV27; J: TRBJ2-7; CDR3: CASSLGGDEQYF
V: TRBV2; J: TRBJ1-1; CDR3: CASSEAQRGGRNTEAFF
V: TRBV20-1; J: TRBJ1-2; CDR3: CSASNQKYGYTF
V: TRBV5-5; J: TRBJ1-1; CDR3: CASCQFMNTEAFF
V: TRBV24-1; J: TRBJ2-3; CDR3: CATSATSGGRSTQYF
V: TRBV2; J: TRBJ1-1; CDR3: CASSESTGMDFEAFF
V: TRBV28; J: TRBJ2-4; CDR3: CASPDRGGIQYF
V: TRBV19; J: TRBJ1-2; CDR3: CASSISGGTYGYTF
V: TRBV5-5; J: TRBJ2-1; CDR3: CASSFLSDSRFYNEQFF
V: TRBV5-1; J: TRBJ1-2; CDR3: CASSSGLSGGYTF
V: TRBV9; J: TRBJ2-2; CDR3: CASSAHLAGDSNTGELFF
V: TRBV6-2/TRBV6-3; J: TRBJ1-4; CDR3: CASSLGEEAEKLFF
V: TRBV25-1; J: TRBJ2-2; CDR3: CASSERWSGELFF
V: TRBV9; J: TRBJ2-7; CDR3: CASSLRDSWAYEQYF